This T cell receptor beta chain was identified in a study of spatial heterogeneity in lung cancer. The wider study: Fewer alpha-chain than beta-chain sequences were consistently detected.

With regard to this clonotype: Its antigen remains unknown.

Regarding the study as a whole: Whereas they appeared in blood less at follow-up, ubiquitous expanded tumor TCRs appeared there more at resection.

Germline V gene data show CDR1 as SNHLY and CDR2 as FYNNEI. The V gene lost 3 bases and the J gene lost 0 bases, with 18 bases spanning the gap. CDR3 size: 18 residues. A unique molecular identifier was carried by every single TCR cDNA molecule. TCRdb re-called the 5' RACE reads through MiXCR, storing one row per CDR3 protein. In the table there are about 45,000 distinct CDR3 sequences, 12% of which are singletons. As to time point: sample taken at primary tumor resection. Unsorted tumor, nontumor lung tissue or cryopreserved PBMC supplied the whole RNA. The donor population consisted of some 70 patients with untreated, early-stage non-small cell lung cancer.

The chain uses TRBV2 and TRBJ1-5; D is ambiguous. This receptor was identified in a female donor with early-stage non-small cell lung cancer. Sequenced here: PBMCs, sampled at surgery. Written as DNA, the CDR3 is TGTGCCAGCAGTGAGGAGGGAAGTACGGGTCATAGCAATCAGCCCCAGCATTTT. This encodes CASSEEGSTGHSNQPQHF.